A selection of T cell receptor beta chains follows, all from one sample in a study of T cells in Graves' hyperthyroidism and ophthalmopathy. TCRdb passed the multiplex PCR reads through MiXCR, listing each CDR3 protein once. The sample carries 490,000 or so distinct CDR3 sequences, 15% to 20% recorded once. The specimen was blood. These receptors were obtained from a man aged 40-55 years with Graves' ophthalmopathy. Both conserved end residues are part of each CDR3. D genes are given only for firm matches. Only some rows state a clone size, as once, few, many or a class for expanded clones.

>TRBJ1-1|.|many|TRBV12-3/TRBV12-4
CASSFRAEAFF
TGTGCCAGCAGTTTCCGGGCGGAAGCTTTCTTT
>TRBJ1-2|.|many|TRBV11-2
CASSPGRGRSYGYTF
TGTGCCAGCAGCCCGGGTCGGGGGCGTAGCTATGGCTACACCTTC
>TRBJ1-1|.|.|TRBV10-3
CAISRVDTEAFF
TGTGCCATCAGTCGCGTCGACACTGAAGCTTTCTTT
>TRBJ2-7|.|many|TRBV20-1
CSAPRGGLDEQYF
TGCAGTGCCCCCCGAGGTGGACTTGACGAGCAGTACTTC
>TRBJ2-3|.|few|TRBV6-1
CASSDGKARVETDTQYF
TGTGCCAGCAGTGACGGCAAAGCCAGGGTGGAGACAGATACGCAGTATTTT
>TRBJ1-3|.|many|TRBV2
CASSDWNTIYF
TGTGCCAGCAGTGACTGGAACACCATATATTTT
>TRBJ2-7|TRBD1|few|TRBV2
CASRGTGDEQYF
TGTGCCAGCAGAGGGACAGGGGATGAGCAGTACTTC
>TRBJ2-7|TRBD1|few|TRBV5-1
CASSLGTGNFYEQYF
TGCGCCAGCAGCCTCGGGACAGGGAATTTCTACGAGCAGTACTTC
>TRBJ2-2|TRBD2|once|TRBV7-6
CASSPPGTSGGDGELFF
TGTGCCAGCAGCCCTCCCGGGACTAGCGGGGGGGACGGGGAGCTGTTTTTT
>TRBJ2-7|.|many|TRBV7-2
CASSSSTWYEQYF
TGTGCCAGCAGCTCCTCAACCTGGTACGAGCAGTACTTC
>TRBJ2-1|.|few|TRBV12-5
CASGSGFYNEQFF
TGTGCTAGTGGTTCTGGTTTCTACAATGAGCAGTTCTTC
>TRBJ2-1|TRBD2|.|TRBV7-8
CASSLRASGRGHEQFF
TGTGCCAGCAGCTTAAGGGCTAGCGGGAGAGGGCATGAGCAGTTCTTC
>TRBJ2-5|.|few|TRBV7-8
CASSLGVSRTEETQYF
TGTGCCAGCAGCTTAGGGGTATCGAGAACCGAGGAGACCCAGTACTTC
>TRBJ2-7|.|many|TRBV7-2
CASSLWGGITYEQYF
TGTGCCAGCAGCTTATGGGGCGGGATTACCTACGAGCAGTACTTC
>TRBJ1-2|.|many|TRBV5-1
CASSLAGTGNYGYTF
TGCGCCAGCAGCTTGGCCGGGACTGGGAACTATGGCTACACCTTC
>TRBJ2-5|.|many|TRBV11-2
CASSLGGGRETQYF
TGTGCCAGCAGCTTAGGAGGCGGGCGGGAGACCCAGTACTTC
>TRBJ2-1|.|many|TRBV12-3/TRBV12-4
CASKVTGGRNEQFF
TGTGCCAGCAAGGTAACTGGCGGTAGGAATGAGCAGTTCTTC
>TRBJ2-5|TRBD1|many|TRBV27
CASSPSLDRAQETQYF
TGTGCCAGCAGTCCCTCCCTCGACAGGGCCCAAGAGACCCAGTACTTC
>TRBJ1-3|.|few|TRBV2
CASSDGARPGNTIYF
TGTGCCAGCAGTGACGGTGCTCGTCCGGGAAACACCATATATTTT
>TRBJ1-3|.|.|TRBV20-1
CSARWASLSGNTIYF
TGCAGTGCTAGATGGGCCAGTCTCTCTGGAAACACCATATATTTT
>TRBJ1-1|.|many|TRBV18
CASSPRTEHNTEAFF
TGTGCCAGCTCGCCCAGGACAGAACATAACACTGAAGCTTTCTTT
>TRBJ1-2|.|.|TRBV6-1
CASTSDGLGYGYTF
TGTGCCAGCACCTCCGACGGGCTCGGCTATGGCTACACCTTC
>TRBJ1-5|.|many|TRBV9
CASSEGDSNQPQHF
TGTGCCAGCAGCGAGGGGGACAGCAATCAGCCCCAGCATTTT
>TRBJ2-2|.|few|TRBV9
CASSVGDSAGELFF
TGTGCCAGCAGCGTAGGTGATTCGGCGGGGGAGCTGTTTTTT
>TRBJ2-7|.|.|TRBV5-1
CASSSEGGVEQYF
TGCGCCAGCAGCTCGGAGGGGGGAGTTGAGCAGTACTTC
>TRBJ2-3|.|few|TRBV18
CASSPRGRGSTDTQYF
TGTGCCAGCTCACCGCGGGGACGGGGGAGCACAGATACGCAGTATTTT
>TRBJ1-1|.|many|TRBV12-3/TRBV12-4
CASSLAAQMNTEAFF
TGTGCCAGCAGTTTAGCGGCGCAGATGAACACTGAAGCTTTCTTT
>TRBJ1-5|TRBD1|.|TRBV2
CASSGFGTGVIFKPQHF
TGTGCCAGCAGTGGGTTTGGGACAGGGGTAATTTTTAAGCCCCAGCATTTT
>TRBJ1-2|.|many|TRBV30
CAWSTQGIGYGYTF
TGTGCCTGGAGTACACAGGGTATCGGCTATGGCTACACCTTC
>TRBJ2-2|.|few|TRBV11-1
CASTHYGSLGSGELFF
TGTGCCAGCACCCATTACGGCAGCCTAGGGTCCGGGGAGCTGTTTTTT
>TRBJ2-3|TRBD2|.|TRBV27
CASSLHPGLASTDTQYF
TGTGCCAGCAGTTTGCACCCGGGACTAGCAAGCACAGATACGCAGTATTTT
>TRBJ2-7|.|.|TRBV18
CASSPLLGDEQYF
TGTGCCAGCTCACCACTTTTGGGAGACGAGCAGTACTTC
>TRBJ2-2|TRBD2|many|TRBV6-1
CASSPGTSGGYGELFF
TGTGCCAGCAGTCCGGGGACTAGCGGGGGGTACGGGGAGCTGTTTTTT
>TRBJ2-7|TRBD1|.|TRBV5-1
CASSPQTGTYEQYF
TGCGCCAGCAGCCCTCAGACAGGGACCTACGAGCAGTACTTC
>TRBJ1-2|.|few|TRBV6-2/TRBV6-3
CASSNSVDGYTF
TGTGCCAGCAGTAACTCCGTGGATGGCTACACCTTC
>TRBJ2-4|TRBD1|few|TRBV7-9
CASRNQGADIQYF
TGTGCCAGCAGGAACCAGGGGGCAGACATTCAGTACTTC
>TRBJ2-2|.|.|TRBV25-1
CASKAAANTGELFF
TGTGCCAGCAAGGCAGCGGCGAACACCGGGGAGCTGTTTTTT
>TRBJ1-6|.|.|TRBV20-1
CSARDLLRALDSPLHF
TGCAGTGCTAGAGACCTACTCAGGGCCCTTGATTCACCCCTCCACTTT
>TRBJ1-1|.|.|TRBV19
CASTPDGWRTNTEAFF
TGTGCCAGTACTCCCGATGGTTGGCGGACGAACACTGAAGCTTTCTTT
>TRBJ2-2|.|few|TRBV20-1
CSAERPGVPGELFF
TGCAGTGCCGAAAGGCCAGGGGTCCCCGGGGAGCTGTTTTTT
>TRBJ2-5|.|few|TRBV5-8
CASSLWGTQYF
TGTGCCAGCAGCTTGTGGGGGACCCAGTACTTC
>TRBJ1-3|.|.|TRBV20-1
CSASQTAGNTIYF
TGCAGTGCTAGCCAGACAGCAGGAAACACCATATATTTT
>TRBJ2-1|TRBD2|many|TRBV3-1
CASSRASGRTYNEQFF
TGTGCCAGCAGTCGAGCTAGCGGGAGGACCTACAATGAGCAGTTCTTC